Listed here are 3 T cell receptor beta chains from one sample, sequenced in a study of blood T cell repertoires in COVID-19. Sequencing was performed with immunoSEQ multiplex PCR; in TCRdb, only in-frame clones are kept and a portion is missing. The sample has just over 150,000 clones, 82% seen once; the top ten hold 6.5% to 9%. The sequenced sample was peripheral blood. These receptors all stem from a woman aged 40 to 50 with COVID-19, enrolled during active disease.

This rearrangement joins TRBV5-4 to TRBJ2-2; 9 nucleotides agree with TRBD1. J gave up 7 bases and V 9 bases, and 7 bases lay outside the gene matches. The CDR3 sequence is 13 residues long. The germline CDR1 and CDR2 sequences are SGHNT and YYREEE (reference sequence). CDR3 sequence (DNA): TGTGCCACGCAACAGGGGGCTGGCGGGGAGCTGTTTTTT. Its translation is CATQQGAGGELFF.

The CDR3 loop is CASSPSGGAYNEQFF. Written as DNA, the CDR3 is TGTGCCAGCTCACCTAGCGGGGGGGCTTACAATGAGCAGTTCTTC. The chain uses TRBV18 and TRBJ2-1; 11 nucleotides align to TRBD2. The V gene end was trimmed by 3 bases and the J gene end by 4 bases; junction bases not matched to a gene: 2. In germline, CDR1 is KGHSH, CDR2 LQKENI. The CDR3 is 15 residues long.

The chain combines TRBV10-3 with TRBJ2-2; tentative D call: TRBD2 (6 bases). The V gene's germline CDR1 is ENHRY and CDR2 SYGVKD. This CDR3 is built from 18 residues. The V end lost 2 bases, the J end lost 7 bases, and 23 bases lay between the germline ends. CDR3 bases: TGTGCCATCAGTGAGCCTCAACCCGGGACTCGTAAGGGCGGGGAGCTGTTTTTT. Translated: CAISEPQPGTRKGGELFF.